These 17 T cell receptor beta chains originate from one sample sequenced in a study of CD8+CD57+ T cells in acquired aplastic anemia. The TCR beta profiling, which covered VDJ combination and CDR3 sequence, was carried out using genomic DNA as the template. TCRdb passed the reads through MiXCR, listing each CDR3 protein once. The data contain some 190,000 distinct CDR3 sequences, 40% to 55% of them seen just once; the ten biggest clones take up under 3%. The sample consisted of sorted CD4+, CD8+, or CD8+CD57+ T cells (not recorded which) from PBMCs. The receptor set was obtained from a human donor in good health.

This clonotype was counted many times. The chain carries TRBV24-1 and TRBJ2-1; 8 bases line up with TRBD1. Unmatched junction bases numbered 6, after V lost 7 bases and J lost 8 bases. There are 13 residues in the CDR3. Per germline, CDR1 KGHDR and CDR2 SFDVKD. Here the CDR3 reads CATRQGARDEQFF. The CDR3 bases are TGTGCCACCAGGCAGGGGGCTCGCGATGAGCAGTTCTTC.

The genes are TRBV19 and TRBJ2-7; TRBD2 is a possible D gene (5 bases). The CDR3 loop spans 14 amino acids. V lost 3 bases, J lost 2 bases, and 11 bases lay in between. Germline V gene lookup returns CDR1 LNHDA and CDR2 SQIVND (reference sequence). CDR3 coding DNA: TGTGCCAGTAGTATTAGCGACACGACCTACGAGCAGTACTTC. Its translation: CASSISDTTYEQYF.

The V gene is TRBV10-3, the J gene TRBJ2-1; 11 bases align to TRBD2. V was pared by 1 base and J by 7 bases, with 6 bases of the junction left unmatched. CDR1 ENHRY and CDR2 SYGVKD come from the germline V gene. This CDR3 comprises 16 residues. The CDR3, as DNA: TGTGCCATCAGTGAGTTAGCGGGGGGGTATGGGAATGAGCAGTTCTTC. This codes for CAISELAGGYGNEQFF.

The chain combines TRBV20-1 with TRBJ2-5, with 9 bases identical to TRBD2. J was trimmed by 5 bases and V by 3 bases; bases with no gene match: 16. Germline assignment: CDR1 DFQATT and CDR2 SNEGSKA (reference sequence). CDR3 length: 17 amino acids. CDR3 residues: CSARRMLRGGGGETQYF. CDR3 nucleotides: TGCAGTGCTAGGAGGATGTTGCGGGGGGGCGGTGGGGAGACCCAGTACTTC.

The genes are TRBV10-3 and TRBJ2-1, with 15 bases fitting TRBD2. The CDR3 is 15 amino acids. V gave up 11 bases and J gave up 8 bases; unmatched junction bases: 10. The V gene's germline CDR1 is ENHRY and CDR2 SYGVKD. For the CDR3, the DNA is TGTGCCGGCAGTTTCCGGACTAGCGGGAGGGATGAGCAGTTCTTC. This gives the protein CAGSFRTSGRDEQFF.

This clonotype showed up many times. The J gene is TRBJ2-3, the V gene TRBV11-2, with D maybe TRBD2 (5 bases). V was clipped by 2 bases and J by 1 base, with 10 bases between them. The CDR3 loop spans 15 amino acids. Germline-derived CDR1 and CDR2 are SGHAT and FQNNGV. The CDR3 nucleotides are TGTGCCAGCAGCTTACGAGGGAGCGGCACAGATACGCAGTATTTT. Encoded protein: CASSLRGSGTDTQYF.

The chain uses TRBV2 and TRBJ2-5, with 7 bases aligning to TRBD1. The junction had 5 bases not matched to a gene; V was cut back by 5 bases and J by 2 bases. Germline V CDR1 and CDR2: SNHLY, FYNNEI. There are 14 residues in the CDR3. DNA of the CDR3: TGTGCCAGCAGTCTCCGACAGGGACAAGAGACCCAGTACTTC. Its protein is CASSLRQGQETQYF.

This rearrangement joins TRBV20-1 to TRBJ2-1, with TRBD2 identical over 11 bases. The CDR3 has 16 residues. CDR1 is DFQATT and CDR2 is SNEGSKA in the germline V gene (reference sequence). The V and J ends lost 1 base and 2 bases, in that order; junction bases with no gene match: 4. The DNA of the CDR3 is TGCAGTGCTAGAGTACTAGCGGGGGTTACCTACAATGAGCAGTTCTTC. Translated, it gives CSARVLAGVTYNEQFF.

This clonotype appeared many times. J is TRBJ2-5 and V is TRBV20-1; 10 bases are shared with TRBD1. J was trimmed by 4 bases and V by 1 base; bases with no gene match: 6. The germline gives CDR1 DFQATT, CDR2 SNEGSKA (reference sequence). The CDR3 length is 15 residues. CDR3 nucleotides: TGCAGTGCTAGAGGGGGGACAGGGGAACGAGAGACCCAGTACTTC. Translated, it gives CSARGGTGERETQYF.

The table lists this clonotype with many counts. This chain links TRBV5-6 with TRBJ2-1; D gene uncertain. The CDR3 is 12 residues long. V shed 2 bases and J shed 7 bases, with 7 bases lying between them. CDR1 and CDR2 from the germline V gene are SGHDT and YYEEEE. The CDR3 sequence: CASSFGLNEQFF. The CDR3, as DNA: TGTGCCAGCAGCTTTGGGCTGAATGAGCAGTTCTTC.

The table lists this clonotype with a count of one. The chain combines TRBV28 with TRBJ2-7, with a weak D call TRBD1 (5 bases). V was cut by 8 bases and J by 0 bases, with 11 bases left in between. Germline V gives CDR1 MDHEN, CDR2 SYDVKM. There are 13 residues in the CDR3. This chain's CDR3 is CASGTTASYEQYF. CDR3 in DNA: TGTGCCAGCGGCACGACAGCCTCCTACGAGCAGTACTTC.

This rearrangement joins TRBV20-1 to TRBJ2-2, with D perhaps assigned TRBD1 or TRBD2 (5 bases each). Trimming removed 5 bases at V and 5 bases at J, with 12 bases between. This CDR3 is 13 amino acids long. The germline V gene encodes CDR1 DFQATT and CDR2 SNEGSKA (reference sequence). This chain's CDR3 is CSAGTKSTGELFF. CDR3 nucleotide sequence: TGCAGTGCTGGGACGAAGAGTACCGGGGAGCTGTTTTTT.

This clonotype has a count of ten or more. V is TRBV7-9 and J is TRBJ2-1, with TRBD2 identical over 15 bases. The CDR3 has 18 amino acids. Germline V CDR1 and CDR2: SEHNR, FQNEAQ (reference sequence). J gave up 3 bases and V 1 base, and 4 bases lay outside the gene matches. CDR3 region: CASSLVGLAGGYYNEQFF. In DNA, the CDR3 is TGTGCCAGCAGCTTAGTTGGACTAGCGGGAGGGTACTACAATGAGCAGTTCTTC.

This clonotype was observed a handful of times. The V gene is TRBV29-1, the J gene TRBJ1-1, with D tentatively TRBD1 (6 bases). This CDR3 has 14 residues. CDR1 is SQVTM and CDR2 is ANQGSEA in the germline V gene. V gave up 2 bases and J gave up 0 bases, with 10 bases separating them. CDR3 in amino acids: CSVERGGLNTEAFF. DNA of the CDR3: TGCAGCGTTGAAAGAGGGGGGTTGAACACTGAAGCTTTCTTT.

This clonotype was detected only a few times. V is TRBV7-6 and J is TRBJ1-6; D gene ambiguous. The V end lost 1 base, the J end lost 10 bases, and 8 bases lay between the germline ends. The germline V gene encodes CDR1 SGHVS and CDR2 FNYEAQ. The CDR3 loop spans 13 amino acids. The CDR3 protein is CASSLGAGSPLHF. The CDR3 DNA follows: TGTGCCAGCAGCTTAGGCGCGGGATCACCCCTCCACTTT.

The chain couples TRBV2 to TRBJ1-5; no reliable D call. V lost 4 bases and J 6 bases, leaving 13 bases between the germline ends. Germline CDR1 is SNHLY and CDR2 is FYNNEI. The CDR3 is 14 residues long. CDR3 sequence (DNA): TGTGCCAGCAGTGTGCGGGGAGTGGTTCAGCCCCAGCATTTT. Translated: CASSVRGVVQPQHF.

The rearrangement links TRBV20-1 to TRBJ2-1; TRBD2 aligns across 9 bases. V was pared by 5 bases and J by 8 bases, with 10 bases of the junction left unmatched. The CDR3 is made up of 14 amino acids. The V gene's germline CDR1 is DFQATT and CDR2 SNEGSKA (reference sequence). The chain's CDR3 is CSAAPASGTDEQFF. CDR3 DNA: TGCAGTGCTGCCCCGGCTAGCGGGACAGATGAGCAGTTCTTC.